The 4 T cell receptor beta chains given below trace back to one sample, sequenced in a study of OX40 agonist ivuxolimab in advanced cancers. Repertoires were generated with immunoSEQ multiplex PCR, while TCRdb's copy carries only in-frame clones and drops some. Seen here are about 53,000 clones, roughly 83% observed once, and the top ten hold approximately 4.2%. The input for sequencing was CD4+ or CD8+ T cells sorted from blood, taken in a trial of the OX40 agonist ivuxolimab. The receptors stem from an adult with an advanced solid tumor such as melanoma, head and neck, liver or kidney cancer.

The chain uses TRBV5-1 and TRBJ2-5, with D hard to call. There are 11 residues in the CDR3. V was cut by 5 bases and J by 1 base, with 3 bases left in between. Per the germline V gene, CDR1 is SGHRS and CDR2 is YFSETQ. The CDR3 is CASSSQETQYF. CDR3 coding DNA: TGCGCCAGCAGTTCCCAAGAGACCCAGTACTTC.

V and J are TRBV29-1 and TRBJ2-3; 11 bases fit TRBD1. The junction had 6 bases not matched to a gene; V was cut back by 4 bases and J by 3 bases. The length of the CDR3 is 15 residues. Germline V gene lookup returns CDR1 SQVTM and CDR2 ANQGSEA. The CDR3 reads CSVAPDRGHTDTQYF. CDR3 sequence (DNA): TGCAGCGTTGCCCCGGACAGGGGGCATACAGATACGCAGTATTTT.

The chain uses TRBV10-2 and TRBJ1-1, with a tentative D call TRBD1 (5 bases). Germline values: CDR1 WSHSY, CDR2 SAAADI. Trimming removed 3 bases at V and 4 bases at J, with 9 bases between. The CDR3 loop spans 13 amino acids. CDR3 protein: CASSDRGSTEAFF. The CDR3 DNA is TGCGCCAGCAGTGATCGGGGGAGCACTGAAGCTTTCTTT.

The chain links TRBV10-1 to TRBJ2-2; the match to TRBD2 covers 10 bases. Trimming at V came to 5 bases and at J to 5 bases, leaving 5 bases not matched to a gene. Germline values: CDR1 WNHNN, CDR2 SYGVQD (reference sequence). CDR3 length equals 15 residues. The CDR3 region has the DNA TGCGCCAGCAGTCTAGCGGGAGAGGGTACCGGGGAGCTGTTTTTT. This encodes CASSLAGEGTGELFF.